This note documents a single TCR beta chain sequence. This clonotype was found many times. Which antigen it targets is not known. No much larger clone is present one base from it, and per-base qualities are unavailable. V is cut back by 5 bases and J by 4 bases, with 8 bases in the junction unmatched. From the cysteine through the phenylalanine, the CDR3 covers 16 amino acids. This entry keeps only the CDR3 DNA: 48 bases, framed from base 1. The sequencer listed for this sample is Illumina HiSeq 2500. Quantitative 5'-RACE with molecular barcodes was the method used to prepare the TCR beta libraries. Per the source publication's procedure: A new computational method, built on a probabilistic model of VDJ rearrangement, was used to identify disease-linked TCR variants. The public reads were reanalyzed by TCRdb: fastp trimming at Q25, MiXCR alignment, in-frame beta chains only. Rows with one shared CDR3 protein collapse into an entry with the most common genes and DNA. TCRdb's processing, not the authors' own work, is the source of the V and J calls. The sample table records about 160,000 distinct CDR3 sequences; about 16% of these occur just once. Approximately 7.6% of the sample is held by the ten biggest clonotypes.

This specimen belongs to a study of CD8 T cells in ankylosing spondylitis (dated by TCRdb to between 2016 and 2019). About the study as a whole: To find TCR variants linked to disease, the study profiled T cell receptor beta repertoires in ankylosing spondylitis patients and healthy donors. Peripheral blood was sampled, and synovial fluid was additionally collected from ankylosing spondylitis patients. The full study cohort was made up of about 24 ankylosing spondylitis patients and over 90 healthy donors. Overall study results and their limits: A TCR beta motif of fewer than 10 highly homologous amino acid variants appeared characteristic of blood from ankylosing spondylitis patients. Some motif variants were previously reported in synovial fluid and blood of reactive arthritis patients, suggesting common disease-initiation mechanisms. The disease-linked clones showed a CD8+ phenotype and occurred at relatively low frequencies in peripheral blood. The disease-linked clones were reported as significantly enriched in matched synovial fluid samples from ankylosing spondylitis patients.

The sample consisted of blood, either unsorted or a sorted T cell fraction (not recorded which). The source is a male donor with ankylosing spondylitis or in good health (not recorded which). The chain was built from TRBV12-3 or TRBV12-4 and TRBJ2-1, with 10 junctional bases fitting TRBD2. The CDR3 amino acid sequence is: CASSPRVAGGYNEQFF. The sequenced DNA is TGTGCCAGCAGTCCCCGGGTAGCGGGAGGATACAATGAGCAGTTCTTC.